These T cell receptor beta chains were read from a single sample in a study of early stage breast cancer tumors. Sequencing used immunoSEQ multiplex PCR; TCRdb keeps in-frame clones, though not all of them. The data show about 72,000 clones, around four fifths seen once. The sample taken for sequencing was blood. The receptors stem from a person aged 55-75 years with breast cancer. The conserved cysteine and the conserved F or W are not part of the CDR3 here. A D gene is named only where the DNA matches it firmly.

D gene,V gene,J gene,CDR3 protein
-,TRBV28,TRBJ2-1,ASSRPFWGREQF
-,TRBV9,TRBJ1-2,ASSREGGGRFRGGYT
-,TRBV2,TRBJ1-4,ASSERPPLGLF
TRBD1,TRBV7-9,TRBJ1-2,ASSTDHYRGRGYGYT
TRBD1,TRBV6-1,TRBJ1-2,ASSESRSGQGPKNYGYT
-,TRBV11-3,TRBJ1-5,ASSFKQPQH
TRBD1,TRBV9,TRBJ1-6,ASSGAGTVNSPLH
-,TRBV14,TRBJ2-7,ASTESGGEQY
-,TRBV6-5,TRBJ1-6,ASSPVASGNSPLH
-,TRBV9,TRBJ2-6,ASSSEGTGANVLT
-,TRBV6-1,TRBJ1-2,ASKAANYGYT
-,TRBV5-1,TRBJ2-3,ASSSSRGGTDTQY
-,TRBV30,TRBJ1-6,AWSSDRYNSPLH
-,TRBV28,TRBJ2-7,ASSPVGFYEQY
-,TRBV5-1,TRBJ2-7,ASSSYQPSGEQY
-,TRBV27,TRBJ1-2,ASSFSGQNYGYT
-,TRBV5-1,TRBJ2-3,ASSLAGADTQY
-,TRBV6-9,TRBJ2-7,ASTPERFTYEQY
TRBD1,TRBV28,TRBJ2-2,ASSSTGLENTGELF
-,TRBV28,TRBJ2-7,ASSSQKYEQY